Sequencing of this T cell receptor beta chain was carried out in a study of T cells in Graves' hyperthyroidism and ophthalmopathy. Findings and limits, study-wide: Blood also showed most of the thyroid clonotypes that were expanded above 0.001. A median approximately 6.8 months before onset, the model predicted ophthalmopathy.

As concerns this clonotype: Its antigen remains unknown.

RNA transcripts served as the template for amplifying TCR beta CDR3 regions. TCR CDR3 underwent first-round RT-PCR with the HTBI primer set. TCRdb itself ran the multiplex PCR reads through MiXCR, one entry per CDR3 protein. Among approximately 220,000 distinct CDR3 sequences, around 16% were seen once, and the ten largest hold roughly two fifths. Trimming took off 2 bases at V and 0 bases at J, with 8 bases between the two ends. The CDR3 has 14 amino acids. Looked up from germline, CDR1 is SGDLS and CDR2 is YYNGEE. The rearrangement joins TRBV9 to TRBJ1-2; no firm D call. The TCR originated in a man in his forties with Graves' hyperthyroidism. Sequenced input: blood. The CDR3 loop reads CASSVGIANYGYTF. Here the CDR3 DNA reads TGTGCCAGCAGCGTCGGCATAGCTAACTATGGCTACACCTTC. Filled out from reference TRBV9 and TRBJ1-2, the complete variable domain reads DSGVTQTPKHLITATGQRVTLRCSPRSGDLSVYWYQQSLDQGLQFLIQYYNGEERAKGNILERFSAQQFPDLHSELNLSSLELGDSALYFCASSVGIANYGYTFGSGTRLTVV.